The present entry profiles one T cell receptor (beta chain) with its context. The data originate from a study of blood T cell repertoires in COVID-19. Study-wide context: COVID-19 samples, acute and convalescent, were from the United States, Italy and Spain. The analysed material was cDNA or gDNA that came from T cells, B-cell-depleted T cells, or PBMCs.

As handled by the study authors: Quantification of nucleated cells was approximated via reference gene primer amplification. Clones were read by immunoSEQ multiplex PCR, and TCRdb kept only the in-frame ones, dropping some. V and J calls plus clone size are reproduced from that table; the DNA served to infer D and trimming. The sample has roughly 92,000 clones; approximately 89% are singletons. This CDR3 is built from 17 residues. The V and J ends lost 3 bases and 0 bases, in that order; junction bases with no gene match: 9. Germline lookup yields CDR1 MNHEY and CDR2 SVGEGT. J is TRBJ1-1 and V is TRBV6-2 or TRBV6-3; 8 nucleotides match TRBD1. The sample was peripheral blood. This TCR came from a man in his fifties or sixties with acute or convalescent COVID-19. CDR3 in amino acids: CASSYMTGDIVNTEAFF. CDR3 sequence (DNA): TGTGCCAGCAGTTATATGACAGGGGACATAGTGAACACTGAAGCTTTCTTT.